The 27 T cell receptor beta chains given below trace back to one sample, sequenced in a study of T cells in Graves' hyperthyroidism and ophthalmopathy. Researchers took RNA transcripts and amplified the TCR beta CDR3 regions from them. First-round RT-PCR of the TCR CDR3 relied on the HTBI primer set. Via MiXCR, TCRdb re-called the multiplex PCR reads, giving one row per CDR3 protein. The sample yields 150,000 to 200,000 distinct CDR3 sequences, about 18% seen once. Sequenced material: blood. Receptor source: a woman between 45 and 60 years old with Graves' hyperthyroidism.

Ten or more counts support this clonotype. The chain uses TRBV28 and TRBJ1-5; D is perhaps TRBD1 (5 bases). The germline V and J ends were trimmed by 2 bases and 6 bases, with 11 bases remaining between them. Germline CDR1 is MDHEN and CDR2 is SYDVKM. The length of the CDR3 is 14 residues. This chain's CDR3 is CASSLAGLSQPQHF. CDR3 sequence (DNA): TGTGCCAGCAGTTTAGCAGGGTTGAGTCAGCCCCAGCATTTT.

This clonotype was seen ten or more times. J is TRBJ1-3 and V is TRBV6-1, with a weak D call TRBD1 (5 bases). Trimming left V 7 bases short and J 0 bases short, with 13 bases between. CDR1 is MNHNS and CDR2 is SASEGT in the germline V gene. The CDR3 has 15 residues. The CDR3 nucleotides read TGTGCCAGCAACCTGGACACCCGCTCTGGAAACACCATATATTTT. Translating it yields CASNLDTRSGNTIYF.

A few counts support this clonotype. The CDR3 DNA is TGTGCCAGCAGTTACGCTTGGCCAGGCTCAGAGACCCAGTACTTC. It yields the protein CASSYAWPGSETQYF. The chain recombines TRBV6-2 or TRBV6-3 with TRBJ2-5; D gene uncertain. Germline V CDR1 and CDR2: MNHEY, SVGEGT. Trimming took 2 bases from V and 4 from J, leaving 14 bases between them. This CDR3 contains 15 residues.

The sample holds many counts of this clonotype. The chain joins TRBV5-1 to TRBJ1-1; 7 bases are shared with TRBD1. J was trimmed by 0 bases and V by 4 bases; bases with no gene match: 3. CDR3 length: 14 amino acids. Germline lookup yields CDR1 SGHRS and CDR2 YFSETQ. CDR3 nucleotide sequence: TGCGCCAGCAGCGTGGGACAGTTGAACACTGAAGCTTTCTTT. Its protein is CASSVGQLNTEAFF.

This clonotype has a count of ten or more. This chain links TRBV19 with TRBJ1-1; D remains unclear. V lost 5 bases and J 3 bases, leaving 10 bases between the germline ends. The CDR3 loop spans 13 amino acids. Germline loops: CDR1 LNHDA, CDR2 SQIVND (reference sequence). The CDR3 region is CASSPRRYTEAFF. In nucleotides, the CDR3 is TGTGCCAGTAGTCCCCGAAGATACACTGAAGCTTTCTTT.

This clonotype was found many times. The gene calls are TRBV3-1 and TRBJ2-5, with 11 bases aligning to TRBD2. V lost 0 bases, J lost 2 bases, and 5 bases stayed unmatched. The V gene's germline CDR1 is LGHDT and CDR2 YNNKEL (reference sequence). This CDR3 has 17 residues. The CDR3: CASSQDGLAGGQETQYF. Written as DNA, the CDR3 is TGTGCCAGCAGCCAAGATGGGCTAGCGGGAGGACAAGAGACCCAGTACTTC.

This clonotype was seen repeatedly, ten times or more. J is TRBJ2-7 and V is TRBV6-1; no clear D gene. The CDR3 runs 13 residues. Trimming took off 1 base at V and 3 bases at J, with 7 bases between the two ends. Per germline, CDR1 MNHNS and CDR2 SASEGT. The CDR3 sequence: CASSEGWFYEQYF. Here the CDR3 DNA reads TGTGCCAGCAGTGAAGGGTGGTTCTACGAGCAGTACTTC.

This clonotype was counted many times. CDR3 nucleotides: TGTGCCAGCAGTGCCAGATACAGGGGTGGAGGCACCGGGGAGCTGTTTTTT. Encoded protein: CASSARYRGGGTGELFF. The chain is built from TRBV12-3 or TRBV12-4 and TRBJ2-2, with 7 positions matching TRBD1. V lost 5 bases, J lost 4 bases, and 13 bases stayed unmatched. This CDR3 is built from 17 residues.

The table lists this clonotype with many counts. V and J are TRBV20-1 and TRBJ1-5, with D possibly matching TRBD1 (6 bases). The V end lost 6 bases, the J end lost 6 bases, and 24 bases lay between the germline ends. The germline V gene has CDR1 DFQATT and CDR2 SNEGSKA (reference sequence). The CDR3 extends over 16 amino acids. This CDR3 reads CSAPGFGGAQGQPQHF. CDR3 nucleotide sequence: TGCAGTGCACCCGGTTTCGGGGGGGCGCAGGGTCAGCCCCAGCATTTT.

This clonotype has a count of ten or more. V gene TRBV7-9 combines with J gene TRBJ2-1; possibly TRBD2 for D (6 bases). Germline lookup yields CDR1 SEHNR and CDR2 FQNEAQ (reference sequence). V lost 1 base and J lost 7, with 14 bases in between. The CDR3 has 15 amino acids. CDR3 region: CASSLGSGVPNEQFF. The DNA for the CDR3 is TGTGCCAGCAGCTTAGGATCGGGGGTCCCTAATGAGCAGTTCTTC.

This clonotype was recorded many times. The CDR3 coding sequence is TGTGCCACCAGTGACCCGACAGGGGCGAACTATGGCTACACCTTC. Amino acid sequence: CATSDPTGANYGYTF. The rearrangement uses TRBV24-1 and TRBJ1-2; 8 nucleotides line up with TRBD1. Germline V gives CDR1 KGHDR, CDR2 SFDVKD. This CDR3 spans 15 amino acids. V was pared by 4 bases and J by 2 bases, with 5 bases of the junction left unmatched.

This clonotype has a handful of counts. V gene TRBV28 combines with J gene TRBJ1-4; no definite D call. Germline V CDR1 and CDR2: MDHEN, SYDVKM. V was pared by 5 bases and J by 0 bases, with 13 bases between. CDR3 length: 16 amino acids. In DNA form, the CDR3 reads TGTGCCAGCAGTATCCGGGGTCCCCCAACTAATGAAAAACTGTTTTTT. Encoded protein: CASSIRGPPTNEKLFF.

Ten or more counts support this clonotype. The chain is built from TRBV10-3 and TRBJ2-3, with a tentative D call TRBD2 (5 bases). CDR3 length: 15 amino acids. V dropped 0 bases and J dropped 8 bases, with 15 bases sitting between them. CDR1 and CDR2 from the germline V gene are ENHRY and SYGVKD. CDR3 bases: TGTGCCATCAGTGAGTCTAGCTTGGGCCGGGGTACGCAGTATTTT. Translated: CAISESSLGRGTQYF.

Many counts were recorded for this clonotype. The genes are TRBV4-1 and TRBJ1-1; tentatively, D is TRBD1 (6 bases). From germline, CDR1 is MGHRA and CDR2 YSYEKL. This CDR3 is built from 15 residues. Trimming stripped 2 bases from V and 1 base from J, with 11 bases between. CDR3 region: CASSQLDRRNTEAFF. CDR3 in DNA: TGCGCCAGCAGCCAACTTGACAGGAGGAACACTGAAGCTTTCTTT.

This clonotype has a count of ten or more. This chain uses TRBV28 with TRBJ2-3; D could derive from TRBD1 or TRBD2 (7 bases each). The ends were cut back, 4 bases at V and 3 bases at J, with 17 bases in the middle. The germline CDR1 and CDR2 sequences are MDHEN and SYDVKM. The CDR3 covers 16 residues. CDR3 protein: CASSSPQGEGTDTQYF. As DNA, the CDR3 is TGTGCCAGCAGTTCTCCCCAGGGGGAGGGGACAGATACGCAGTATTTT.

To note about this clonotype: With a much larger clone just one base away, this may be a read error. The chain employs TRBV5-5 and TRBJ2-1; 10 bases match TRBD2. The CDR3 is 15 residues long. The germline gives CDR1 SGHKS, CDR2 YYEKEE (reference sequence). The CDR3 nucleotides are TGTGTCAGCACCCCAGCGGGGGGGCCATCTCGTGAGCAGTTCTTC. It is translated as CVSTPAGGPSREQFF.

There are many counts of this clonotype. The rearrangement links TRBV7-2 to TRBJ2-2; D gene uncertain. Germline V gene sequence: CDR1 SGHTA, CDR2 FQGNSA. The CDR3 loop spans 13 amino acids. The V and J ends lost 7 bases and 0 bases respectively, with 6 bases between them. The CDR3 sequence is CASTSPNTGELFF. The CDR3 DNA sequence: TGTGCCAGCACCTCCCCGAACACCGGGGAGCTGTTTTTT.

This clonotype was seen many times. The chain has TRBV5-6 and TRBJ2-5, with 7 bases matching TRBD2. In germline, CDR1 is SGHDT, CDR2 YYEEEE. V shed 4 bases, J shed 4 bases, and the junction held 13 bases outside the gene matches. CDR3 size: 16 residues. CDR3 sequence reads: CASSLTRSGGGETQYF. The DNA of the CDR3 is TGTGCCAGCAGCCTTACCCGGTCGGGAGGAGGAGAGACCCAGTACTTC.

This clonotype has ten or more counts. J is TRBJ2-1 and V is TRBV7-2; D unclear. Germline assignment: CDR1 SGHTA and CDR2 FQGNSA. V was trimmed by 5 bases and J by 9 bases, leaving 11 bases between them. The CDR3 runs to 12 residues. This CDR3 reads CASSPRALEQFF. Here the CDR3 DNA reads TGTGCCAGCAGCCCACGAGCGCTTGAGCAGTTCTTC.

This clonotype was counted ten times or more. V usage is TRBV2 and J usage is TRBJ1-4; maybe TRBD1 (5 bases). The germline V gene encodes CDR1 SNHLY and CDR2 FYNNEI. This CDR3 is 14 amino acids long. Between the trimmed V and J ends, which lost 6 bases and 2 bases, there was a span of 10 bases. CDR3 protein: CASSQGFTNEKLFF. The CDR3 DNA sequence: TGTGCCAGCAGCCAGGGTTTCACTAATGAAAAACTGTTTTTT.

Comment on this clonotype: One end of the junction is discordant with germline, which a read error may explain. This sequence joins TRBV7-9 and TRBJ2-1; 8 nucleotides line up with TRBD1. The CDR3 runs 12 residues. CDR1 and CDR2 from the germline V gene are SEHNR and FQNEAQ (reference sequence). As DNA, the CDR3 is TGTGCCAGCAGCTCCCAATACGACAGGGGTCTCTTC. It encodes CASSSQYDRGLF.

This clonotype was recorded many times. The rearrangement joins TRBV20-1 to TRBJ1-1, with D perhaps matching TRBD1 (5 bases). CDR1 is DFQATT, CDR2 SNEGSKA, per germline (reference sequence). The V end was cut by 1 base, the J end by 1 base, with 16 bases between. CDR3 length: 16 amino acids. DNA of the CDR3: TGCAGTGCTAGAGGGGCCCTGGGGCTGCCGAACACTGAAGCTTTCTTT. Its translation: CSARGALGLPNTEAFF.

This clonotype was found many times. The CDR3 DNA reads TGTGCCAGCAGTGCGGACAGCTACTCTAACTATGGCTACACCTTC. It specifies CASSADSYSNYGYTF. J is TRBJ1-2 and V is TRBV6-1, with a tentative D call TRBD1 (6 bases). CDR1 is MNHNS and CDR2 is SASEGT in the germline V gene. The CDR3 spans 15 residues. The V end lost 4 bases, the J end lost 0 bases, and 12 bases lay between the germline ends.

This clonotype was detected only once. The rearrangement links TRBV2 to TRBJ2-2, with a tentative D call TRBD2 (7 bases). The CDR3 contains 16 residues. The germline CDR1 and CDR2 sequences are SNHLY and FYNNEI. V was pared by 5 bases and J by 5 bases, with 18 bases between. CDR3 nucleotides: TGTGCCAGCAGTCAACTCCGGAGGGGGGGGACCGGGGAGCTGTTTTTT. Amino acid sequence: CASSQLRRGGTGELFF.

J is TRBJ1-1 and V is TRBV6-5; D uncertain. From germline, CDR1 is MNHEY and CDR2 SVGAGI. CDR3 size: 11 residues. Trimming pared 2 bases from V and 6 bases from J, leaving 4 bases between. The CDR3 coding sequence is TGTGCCAGCAGTTACAGGGCTGAAGCTTTCTTT. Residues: CASSYRAEAFF.

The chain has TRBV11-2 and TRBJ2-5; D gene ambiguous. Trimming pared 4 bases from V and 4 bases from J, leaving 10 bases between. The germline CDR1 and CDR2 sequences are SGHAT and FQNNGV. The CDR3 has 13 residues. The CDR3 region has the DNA TGTGCCAGCAGCTCCCGGCAGCTAGAGACCCAGTACTTC. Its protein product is CASSSRQLETQYF.

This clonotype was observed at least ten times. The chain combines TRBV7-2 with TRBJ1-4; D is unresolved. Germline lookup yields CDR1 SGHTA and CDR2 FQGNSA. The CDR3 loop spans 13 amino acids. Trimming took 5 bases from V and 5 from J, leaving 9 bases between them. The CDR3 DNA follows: TGTGCCAGCAGCGATTACCAGAATGAAAAACTGTTTTTT. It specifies CASSDYQNEKLFF.